This T cell receptor (beta chain) was retrieved from a study of control samples from healthy donors and cancer patients. TCRdb keeps only in-frame clones here, not all; method: immunoSEQ multiplex PCR. This table holds about 100,000 clones, around four fifths found once. The CDR3 has 15 residues. Between the trimmed V and J ends, which lost 0 bases and 2 bases, there was a span of 9 bases. CDR1 SGDLS and CDR2 YYNGEE come from the germline V gene. Sequencing used blood. The genes are TRBV9 and TRBJ1-3; D not certain. This receptor was taken from a young man in good health. CDR3 loop: CASSVEFQAGNTIYF. The CDR3 bases are TGTGCCAGCAGCGTAGAATTCCAGGCTGGAAACACCATATATTTT.